Described below is a single T cell receptor beta chain sequence and its context. The target antigen is unknown. This sample stems from a study of T cells in Graves' hyperthyroidism and ophthalmopathy. Overall study findings and caveats: Most clonotypes that expanded in the thyroid above 0.001 also showed up in blood.

Amplification yielded TCR beta CDR3 regions, with RNA transcripts as the source. Researchers ran a first-round RT-PCR on the TCR CDR3 using the HTBI primer set. TCRdb recomputed calls from the multiplex PCR reads with MiXCR, one row per CDR3 protein. The sample lists 530,000 or so distinct CDR3 sequences; roughly 15% were seen once. In the ophthalmopathy cohort, Clinical Activity Score was at least 3, NOSPECS grade at least 4, and duration under 3 months. Patients having uncontrolled infection, another autoimmune disease, pregnancy or lactation were not included. This sample holds PBMCs from approximately 9 ml fresh peripheral blood. CDR1 is SGHVS, CDR2 FNYEAQ, per germline. The CDR3 consists of 11 residues. V lost 4 bases to trimming and J lost 10 bases; unmatched junction nucleotides: 3.

The sample taken for sequencing was blood. V is TRBV7-6 and J is TRBJ1-1; 7 positions match TRBD1. This receptor was obtained from a woman younger than 35 with Graves' ophthalmopathy. The CDR3 loop is CASSSGTAAFF. CDR3 in DNA: TGTGCCAGCAGCTCCGGGACAGCAGCTTTCTTT.